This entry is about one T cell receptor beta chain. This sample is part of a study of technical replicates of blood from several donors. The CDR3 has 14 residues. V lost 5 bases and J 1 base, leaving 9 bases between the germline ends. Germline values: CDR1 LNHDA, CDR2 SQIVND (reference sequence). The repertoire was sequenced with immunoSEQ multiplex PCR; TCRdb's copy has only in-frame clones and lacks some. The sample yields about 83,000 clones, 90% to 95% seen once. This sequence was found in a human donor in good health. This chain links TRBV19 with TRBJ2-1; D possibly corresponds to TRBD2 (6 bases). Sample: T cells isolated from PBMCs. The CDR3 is CASSGRGSYNEQFF. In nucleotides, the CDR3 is TGTGCCAGTAGTGGGCGGGGTTCCTACAATGAGCAGTTCTTC.